These 19 T cell receptor beta chains were all obtained from the same sample, sequenced in a study of T cells after yellow fever vaccination. TCRdb processed the 5' RACE reads anew with MiXCR; each CDR3 protein has one entry. Here the sample spans 170,000 or so distinct CDR3 sequences, 5.5% to 8% being singletons. The material was CD4+ T cells sorted from PBMCs, obtained on the day of the first yellow fever vaccination. The origin of the receptors is a man in his late teens or twenties who received the YFV17D yellow fever vaccine.

This clonotype was seen more than once but under ten times. This sequence joins TRBV12-3 or TRBV12-4 and TRBJ2-5; D ambiguous. The V gene lost 1 base and the J gene lost 5 bases, with 11 bases spanning the gap. This CDR3 is built from 14 residues. CDR3 region: CASSLETLSETQYF. CDR3 in DNA: TGTGCCAGCAGTTTAGAGACCCTGAGTGAGACCCAGTACTTC.

Many counts were recorded for this clonotype. CDR3 sequence (DNA): TGTGCCAGCAGTTTAGGGACAGGGGTGATGAACACTGAAGCTTTCTTT. Residues: CASSLGTGVMNTEAFF. V usage is TRBV12-3 or TRBV12-4 and J usage is TRBJ1-1, with 9 bases lining up with TRBD1. The CDR3 is 16 residues long. V lost 1 base to trimming and J lost 0 bases; unmatched junction nucleotides: 3.

This clonotype was seen many times. At one end the junction does not follow the germline gene, possibly because of a read error. The rearrangement joins TRBV15 to TRBJ1-1; weak D call: TRBD1 (5 bases). The germline CDR1 and CDR2 sequences are LNHNV and YYDKDF (reference sequence). This CDR3 spans 12 amino acids. The CDR3 sequence is CATSRDGVGGVF. The CDR3 nucleotides are TGTGCCACCAGCAGAGATGGGGTTGGGGGAGTCTTT.

This clonotype was counted only a few times. The chain uses TRBV29-1 and TRBJ1-2; D remains unclear. The CDR3 is 11 residues long. From germline, CDR1 is SQVTM and CDR2 ANQGSEA. V lost 8 bases, J lost 6 bases, and 13 bases lay in between. The CDR3 reads CSSDIQDGYTF. The CDR3 nucleotides read TGCAGCTCTGACATACAAGATGGCTACACCTTC.

There are a few counts of this clonotype. The chain couples TRBV30 to TRBJ1-1; D remains unclear. This CDR3 is built from 16 residues. Germline loops: CDR1 GTSNPN, CDR2 SVGIG (reference sequence). The V end lost 2 bases, the J end lost 8 bases, and 24 bases lay between the germline ends. As DNA, the CDR3 is TGTGCCTGGAGTCCCCCCATGGTATCCCGTAGGACGGAAGCTTTCTTT. Amino acid sequence: CAWSPPMVSRRTEAFF.

At least ten counts were recorded for this clonotype. CDR3 DNA: TGTGCCACCAGCAGAGATTGGGGCTCCTACAATGAGCAGTTCTTC. Its protein is CATSRDWGSYNEQFF. This rearrangement joins TRBV15 to TRBJ2-1; D uncertain. Trimming took 0 bases from V and 0 from J, leaving 6 bases between them. CDR1 is LNHNV and CDR2 is YYDKDF in the germline V gene (reference sequence). The CDR3 is made up of 15 amino acids.

The chain recombines TRBV30 with TRBJ1-4; D possibly corresponds to TRBD1 (5 bases). The CDR3 totals 12 residues. CDR1 is GTSNPN, CDR2 SVGIG, per germline (reference sequence). Trimming took off 4 bases at V and 8 bases at J, with 11 bases between the two ends. This CDR3 is CAWKDGGEKLFF. The CDR3 region has the DNA TGTGCCTGGAAGGACGGGGGAGAAAAACTGTTTTTT.

This clonotype came up many times. The J gene is TRBJ1-2, the V gene TRBV4-3; TRBD1 is a possible D gene (5 bases). Trimming took off 0 bases at V and 6 bases at J, with 11 bases between the two ends. Germline CDR1 and CDR2: LGHNA and YSLEER. This CDR3 spans 14 amino acids. The CDR3 loop is CASSQDLPGHGYTF. The CDR3 DNA is TGCGCCAGCAGCCAAGATCTGCCGGGGCATGGCTACACCTTC.

This clonotype was picked up many times. V is TRBV7-9 and J is TRBJ2-3; 8 bases are shared with TRBD2. Germline V gene sequence: CDR1 SEHNR, CDR2 FQNEAQ (reference sequence). The CDR3 runs 14 residues. The junction had 6 bases not matched to a gene; V was cut back by 6 bases and J by 4 bases. CDR3 DNA: TGTGCCAGCAGGACGGGAGGGTTCCCAGATACGCAGTATTTT. Amino acid sequence: CASRTGGFPDTQYF.

This sequence joins TRBV19 and TRBJ2-3; 12 bases are a match to TRBD2. Germline V gene sequence: CDR1 LNHDA, CDR2 SQIVND (reference sequence). This CDR3 has 18 residues. The V and J ends lost 3 bases and 0 bases, in that order; junction bases with no gene match: 7. The DNA for the CDR3 is TGTGCCAGTAGTATGACTAGCGGGGGAGACCATAGCACAGATACGCAGTATTTT. Its translation is CASSMTSGGDHSTDTQYF.

The sample holds a few counts of this clonotype. V is TRBV7-2 and J is TRBJ2-7; 7 positions agree with TRBD1. The CDR3 loop spans 15 amino acids. The V and J ends lost 3 bases and 8 bases, in that order; junction bases with no gene match: 13. Germline V lookup: CDR1 SGHTA, CDR2 FQGNSA. CDR3: CASSFRALQGEKQYF. The CDR3, as DNA: TGTGCCAGCAGCTTTAGGGCCCTCCAGGGGGAGAAGCAGTACTTC.

This clonotype has a count of ten or more. The rearrangement links TRBV12-3 or TRBV12-4 to TRBJ2-1, with 7 bases fitting TRBD1. The CDR3 loop spans 15 amino acids. Unmatched junction bases numbered 5, after V lost 2 bases and J lost 4 bases. CDR3 nucleotides: TGTGCCAGCAGTTTAAGGACAGGCGGTTACAATGAGCAGTTCTTC. This sequence encodes CASSLRTGGYNEQFF.

About this clonotype: One end of the junction is discordant with germline, which a read error may explain. The V and J genes are TRBV5-1 and TRBJ2-5; 8 bases are shared with TRBD2. Looked up from germline, CDR1 is SGHRS and CDR2 is YFSETQ. This CDR3 comprises 16 residues. DNA of the CDR3: TGCGCCTGCAGCTTCTTTCCAGCGGGGGCCGGGGAGACCCAGTACTTC. Translated: CACSFFPAGAGETQYF.

This clonotype has a count of ten or more. The V gene is TRBV5-1, the J gene TRBJ2-1; 9 bases agree with TRBD1. The V gene end was trimmed by 5 bases and the J gene end by 4 bases; junction bases not matched to a gene: 10. This CDR3 region has 16 residues. Germline lookup yields CDR1 SGHRS and CDR2 YFSETQ. The CDR3 DNA reads as TGCGCCAGCAGATTTCGGACAGGGGCCCTTTACAATGAGCAGTTCTTC. This translates into CASRFRTGALYNEQFF.

This clonotype has ten or more counts. CDR3 nucleotides: TGCAGTGAGGGACAGGGGGCGCGGAATGAGCAGTTCTTC. This encodes CSEGQGARNEQFF. The rearrangement links TRBV20-1 to TRBJ2-1; 12 bases line up with TRBD1. The CDR3 length is 13 residues. The germline gives CDR1 DFQATT, CDR2 SNEGSKA (reference sequence). With 7 bases clipped from V and 7 bases from J, the junction kept 5 bases outside the gene matches.

This clonotype was seen a handful of times. The chain has TRBV19 and TRBJ2-1; 11 bases agree with TRBD2. V shed 3 bases and J 6 bases; nucleotides not matched to a gene: 7. Per germline, CDR1 LNHDA and CDR2 SQIVND (reference sequence). The CDR3 has 16 residues. CDR3 sequence reads: CASSIPLAGGLNEQFF. CDR3 nucleotide sequence: TGTGCCAGTAGTATTCCGCTAGCGGGGGGCCTCAATGAGCAGTTCTTC.

In its sample, this clonotype was seen many times. The chain joins TRBV5-1 to TRBJ2-5, with TRBD1 matching over 11 bases. The CDR3 is 16 residues long. CDR1 SGHRS and CDR2 YFSETQ come from the germline V gene. J was trimmed by 5 bases and V by 4 bases; bases with no gene match: 10. The CDR3 sequence: CASSATGQGALETQYF. The CDR3 bases are TGCGCCAGCAGCGCGACCGGACAGGGGGCTCTGGAGACCCAGTACTTC.

This chain connects TRBV29-1 to TRBJ2-5; 7 bases line up with TRBD2. The germline CDR1 and CDR2 sequences are SQVTM and ANQGSEA. This CDR3 has 13 amino acids. The J segment lost 6 bases and the V segment lost 6 bases, leaving 10 bases of the junction unmatched. In DNA, the CDR3 is TGCAGCGTGGGGGGGGGTGGGCGAAAGACCCAGTACTTC. This gives the protein CSVGGGGRKTQYF.

The chain has TRBV12-3 or TRBV12-4 and TRBJ1-1; D is unclear. The CDR3 is 14 residues long. The V and J ends lost 7 bases and 2 bases respectively, with 14 bases between them. CDR3 amino acids: CASTAGSANTEAFF. The CDR3 DNA follows: TGTGCCAGCACCGCGGGAAGCGCAAACACTGAAGCTTTCTTT.